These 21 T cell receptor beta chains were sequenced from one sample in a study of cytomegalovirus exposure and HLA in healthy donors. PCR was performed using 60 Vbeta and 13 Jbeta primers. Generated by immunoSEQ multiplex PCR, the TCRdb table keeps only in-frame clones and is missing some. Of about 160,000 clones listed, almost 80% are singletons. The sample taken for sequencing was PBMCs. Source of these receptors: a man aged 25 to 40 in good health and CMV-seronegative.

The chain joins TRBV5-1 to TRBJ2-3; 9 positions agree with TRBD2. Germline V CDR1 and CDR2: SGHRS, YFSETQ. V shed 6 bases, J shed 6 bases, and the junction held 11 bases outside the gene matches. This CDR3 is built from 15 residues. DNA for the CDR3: TGCGCCAGCAACTTCGCGGGGGGGAGAGGGGATACGCAGTATTTT. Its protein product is CASNFAGGRGDTQYF.

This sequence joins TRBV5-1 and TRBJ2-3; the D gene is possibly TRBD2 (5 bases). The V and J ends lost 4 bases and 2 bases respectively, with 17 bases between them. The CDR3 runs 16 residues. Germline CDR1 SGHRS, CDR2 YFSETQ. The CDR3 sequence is CASSTDYPLPTDTQYF. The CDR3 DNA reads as TGCGCCAGCAGCACCGACTACCCGCTACCCACAGATACGCAGTATTTT. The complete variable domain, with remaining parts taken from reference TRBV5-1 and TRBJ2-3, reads KAGVTQTPRYLIKTRGQQVTLSCSPISGHRSVSWYQQTPGQGLQFLFEYFSETQRNKGNFPGRFSGRQFSNSRSEMNVSTLELGDSALYLCASSTDYPLPTDTQYFGPGTRLTVL.

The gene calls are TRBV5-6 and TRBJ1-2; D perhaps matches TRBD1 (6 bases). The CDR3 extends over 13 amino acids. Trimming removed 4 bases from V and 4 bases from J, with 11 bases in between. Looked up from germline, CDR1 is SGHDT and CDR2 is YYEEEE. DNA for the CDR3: TGTGCCAGCAGCGAGACAGGTATCTATGGCTACACCTTC. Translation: CASSETGIYGYTF.

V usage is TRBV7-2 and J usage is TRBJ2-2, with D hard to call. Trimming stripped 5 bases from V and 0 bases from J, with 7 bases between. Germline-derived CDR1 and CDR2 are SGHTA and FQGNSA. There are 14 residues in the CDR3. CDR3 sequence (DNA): TGTGCCAGCAGCGGGCCATCGAACACCGGGGAGCTGTTTTTT. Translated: CASSGPSNTGELFF.

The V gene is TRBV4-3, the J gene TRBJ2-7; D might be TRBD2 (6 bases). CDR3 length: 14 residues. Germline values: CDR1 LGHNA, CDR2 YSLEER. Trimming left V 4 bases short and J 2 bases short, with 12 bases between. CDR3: CASSPRLGPYEQYF. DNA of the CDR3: TGCGCCAGCAGCCCCCGACTAGGGCCCTACGAGCAGTACTTC.

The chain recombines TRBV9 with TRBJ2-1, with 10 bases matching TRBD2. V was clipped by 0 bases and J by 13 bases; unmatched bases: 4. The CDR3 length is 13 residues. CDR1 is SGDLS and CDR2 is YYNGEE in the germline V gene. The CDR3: CASSVGLAGVQFF. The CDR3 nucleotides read TGTGCCAGCAGCGTAGGGCTAGCGGGAGTTCAGTTCTTC.

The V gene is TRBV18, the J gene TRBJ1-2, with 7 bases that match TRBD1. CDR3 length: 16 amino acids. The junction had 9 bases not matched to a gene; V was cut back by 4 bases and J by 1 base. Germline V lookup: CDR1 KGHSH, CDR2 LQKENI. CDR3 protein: CASSQTTGQSNYGYTF. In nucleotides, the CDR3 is TGTGCCAGCTCACAAACGACGGGACAGAGTAACTATGGCTACACCTTC.

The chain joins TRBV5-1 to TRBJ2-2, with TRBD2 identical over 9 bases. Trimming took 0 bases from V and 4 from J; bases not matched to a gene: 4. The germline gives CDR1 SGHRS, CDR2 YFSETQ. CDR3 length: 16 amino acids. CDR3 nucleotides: TGCGCCAGCAGCTTGGGACTAGCGGAAGCCACCGGGGAGCTGTTTTTT. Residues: CASSLGLAEATGELFF.

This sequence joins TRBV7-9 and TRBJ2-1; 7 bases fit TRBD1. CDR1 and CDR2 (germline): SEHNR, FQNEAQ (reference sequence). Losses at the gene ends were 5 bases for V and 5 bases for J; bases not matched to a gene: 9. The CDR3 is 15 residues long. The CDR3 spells CASSPKGQPDNEQFF. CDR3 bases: TGTGCCAGCAGCCCCAAGGGACAGCCTGACAATGAGCAGTTCTTC.

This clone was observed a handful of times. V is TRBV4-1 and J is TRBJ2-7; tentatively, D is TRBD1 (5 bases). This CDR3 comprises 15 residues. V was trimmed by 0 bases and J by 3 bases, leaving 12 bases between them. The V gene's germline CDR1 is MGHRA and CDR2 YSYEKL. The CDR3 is CASSQDDSVDYEQYF. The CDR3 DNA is TGCGCCAGCAGCCAAGACGACAGTGTGGACTACGAGCAGTACTTC.

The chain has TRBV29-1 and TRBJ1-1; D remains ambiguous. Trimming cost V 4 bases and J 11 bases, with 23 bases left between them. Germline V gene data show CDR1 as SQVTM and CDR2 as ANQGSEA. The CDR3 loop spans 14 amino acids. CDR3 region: CSVGEGNQPNGAFF. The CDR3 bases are TGCAGCGTTGGGGAGGGTAACCAACCCAACGGGGCTTTCTTT.

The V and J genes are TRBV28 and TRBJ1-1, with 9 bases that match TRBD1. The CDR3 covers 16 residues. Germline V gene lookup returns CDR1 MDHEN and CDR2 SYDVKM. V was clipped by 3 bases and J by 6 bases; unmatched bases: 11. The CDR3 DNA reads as TGTGCCAGCAGTTTGCACACAGGGGGCGGGTGGGCTGAAGCTTTCTTT. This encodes CASSLHTGGGWAEAFF.

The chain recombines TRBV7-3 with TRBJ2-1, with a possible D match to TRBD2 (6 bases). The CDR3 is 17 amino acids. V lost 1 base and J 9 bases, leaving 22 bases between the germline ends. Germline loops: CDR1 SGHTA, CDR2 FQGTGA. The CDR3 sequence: CASSLNPAISAGGEQFF. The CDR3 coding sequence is TGTGCCAGCAGCTTAAATCCCGCGATTAGCGCCGGGGGTGAGCAGTTCTTC.

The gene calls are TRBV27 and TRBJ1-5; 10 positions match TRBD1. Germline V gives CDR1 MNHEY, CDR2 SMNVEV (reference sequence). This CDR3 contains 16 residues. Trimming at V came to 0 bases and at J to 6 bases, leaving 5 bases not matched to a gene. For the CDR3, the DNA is TGTGCCAGCAGTTTATCGGGGACAGGGGATGGTCAGCCCCAGCATTTT. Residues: CASSLSGTGDGQPQHF.

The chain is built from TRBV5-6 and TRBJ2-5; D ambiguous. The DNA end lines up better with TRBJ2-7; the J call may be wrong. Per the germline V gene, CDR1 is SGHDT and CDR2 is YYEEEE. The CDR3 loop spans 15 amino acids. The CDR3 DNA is TGTGCCAGCAGCTTGGAGGCGACATATCTCCGCGAGCAGTACTTC. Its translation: CASSLEATYLREQYF.

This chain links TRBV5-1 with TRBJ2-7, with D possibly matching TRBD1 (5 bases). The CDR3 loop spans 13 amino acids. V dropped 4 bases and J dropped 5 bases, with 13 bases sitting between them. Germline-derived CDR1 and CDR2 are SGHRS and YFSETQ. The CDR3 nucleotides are TGCGCCAGCAGCCCGCGCAGGGCCAACGAGCAGTACTTC. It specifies CASSPRRANEQYF.

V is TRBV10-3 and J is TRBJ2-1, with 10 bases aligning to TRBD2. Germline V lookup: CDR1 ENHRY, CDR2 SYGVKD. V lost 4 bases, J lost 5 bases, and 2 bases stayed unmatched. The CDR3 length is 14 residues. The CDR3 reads CAISGTSGHNEQFF. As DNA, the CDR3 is TGTGCCATCAGTGGGACTAGCGGTCACAATGAGCAGTTCTTC.

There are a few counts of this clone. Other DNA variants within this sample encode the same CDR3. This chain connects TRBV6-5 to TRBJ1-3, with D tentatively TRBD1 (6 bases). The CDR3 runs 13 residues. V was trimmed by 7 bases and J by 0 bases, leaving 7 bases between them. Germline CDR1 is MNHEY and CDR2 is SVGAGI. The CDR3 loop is CASTRGSGNTIYF. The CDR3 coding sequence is TGTGCCAGCACCAGGGGCTCTGGAAACACCATATATTTT.

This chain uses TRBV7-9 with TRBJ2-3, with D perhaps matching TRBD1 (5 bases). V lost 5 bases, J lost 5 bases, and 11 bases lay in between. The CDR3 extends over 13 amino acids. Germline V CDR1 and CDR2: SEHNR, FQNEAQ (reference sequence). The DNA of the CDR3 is TGTGCCAGCAGCATCCAGGGCGTAGATACGCAGTATTTT. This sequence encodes CASSIQGVDTQYF.

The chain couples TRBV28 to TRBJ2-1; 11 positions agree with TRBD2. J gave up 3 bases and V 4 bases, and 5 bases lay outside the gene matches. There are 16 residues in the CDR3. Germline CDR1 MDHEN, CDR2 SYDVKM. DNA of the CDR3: TGTGCCAGCAGTTCCATTAGCGGGGGGGGCTACAATGAGCAGTTCTTC. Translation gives CASSSISGGGYNEQFF. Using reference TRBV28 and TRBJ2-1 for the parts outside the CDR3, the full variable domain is DVKVTQSSRYLVKRTGEKVFLECVQDMDHENMFWYRQDPGLGLRLIYFSYDVKMKEKGDIPEGYSVSREKKERFSLILESASTNQTSMYLCASSSISGGGYNEQFFGPGTRLTVL.

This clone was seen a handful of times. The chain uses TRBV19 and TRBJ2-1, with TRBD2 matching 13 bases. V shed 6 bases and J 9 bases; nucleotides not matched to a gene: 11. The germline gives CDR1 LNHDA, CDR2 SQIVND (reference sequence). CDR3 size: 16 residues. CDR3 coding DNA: TGTGCCAGTAGAACGCAGACTAGCGGGGGGACGGGTGAGCAGTTCTTC. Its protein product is CASRTQTSGGTGEQFF.